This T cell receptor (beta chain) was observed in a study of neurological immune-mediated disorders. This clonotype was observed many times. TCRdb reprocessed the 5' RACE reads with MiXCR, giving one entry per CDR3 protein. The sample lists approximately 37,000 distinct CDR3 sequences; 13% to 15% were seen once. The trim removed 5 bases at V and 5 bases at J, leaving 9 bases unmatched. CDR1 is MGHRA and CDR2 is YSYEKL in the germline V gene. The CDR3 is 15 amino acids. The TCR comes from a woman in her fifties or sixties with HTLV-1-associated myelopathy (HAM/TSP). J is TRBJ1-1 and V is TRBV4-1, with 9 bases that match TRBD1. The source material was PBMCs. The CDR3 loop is CASSTSQGALTEAFF. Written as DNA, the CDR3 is TGCGCCAGCAGCACTTCACAGGGGGCGTTGACTGAAGCTTTCTTT.